This TCR beta chain was sequenced during a study of vaccination and CD4 T cells after COVID-19 (dated by TCRdb to 2022 to 2024). About the study as a whole: Convalescent patients had a positive SARS-CoV-2 result on nasal swab PCR, and of these patients, several had mild disease and one had severe disease. The spike-specific CD4+ TCR repertoire was compared before and after mRNA vaccination in approximately ten COVID-19 convalescent patients and a few infection-naive healthy vaccine recipients. Each participant got two doses of either the Pfizer-BioNTech BNT162b2 vaccine (n=8) or the Moderna mRNA-1273 vaccine (n=2). Post-vaccine blood samples were collected a median of approximately 77 days after the second vaccine dose, ranging from roughly 12 to 250 days. The convalescent cohort included six males and four females, with two Hispanic individuals, seven Caucasians, two Asians and one multiracial person. Overlapping spike peptide pools from SARS-CoV-2 and from the common cold coronaviruses HCoV-NL63, HCoV-OC43 and HCoV-229E were used as culture stimuli. Post-COVID blood samples were collected from convalescent patients a median of roughly 100 days after diagnosis, with a range of roughly 30 to 161 days. As controls, cultures received a CEFX viral epitope pool (the positive control), an HIV-1 Nef peptide pool (the negative control), or no peptide at all. Overall results and qualifications from the work: The median count of SARS-CoV-2-reactive clonotypes went up from 20 to 25 after infection to about 40 after vaccination, although the change was not significant. Of the vaccine-specific clones found in convalescent patients, nearly all (304 of 307) were mono-reactive for SARS-CoV-2 spike instead of being cross-reactive with common cold coronaviruses. The study included relatively few convalescent patients and did not analyze early timepoints after natural infection. In convalescent patients, a median approximately 89% of post-vaccine SARS-CoV-2-reactive clones were detected only after vaccination, suggesting vaccine-specific priming.

The protocol used for the library was PCR. TCR sequencing of DNA from cultured CD4+ T cells used the Oncomine TCR Beta short-read assay at the Johns Hopkins FTIC core. The QIAamp micro DNA kit was used to extract genomic DNA from the cultured CD4+ T cells. Oncomine TCR Beta libraries from cultured CD4+ T cells were pooled using unique dual indexes and sequenced on an Illumina iSeq 100. On the authors' methods: Non-productive sequences were removed, and CDR3s not starting with C, not ending with F or W, or shorter than 7 amino acids were discarded. The MANAFEST web application identified antigen-specific clonotypes by comparing peptide-stimulated wells against reference wells and other culture wells. An FDR below 0.05, an odds ratio above 5, and a productive frequency above 0.1% in at least two of three replicate wells were required for clones to be considered positive. A clonotype counted as cross-reactive if it showed significant expansion both in the SARS-CoV-2 spike wells and in at least one common cold coronavirus spike condition. Using R version 3.6.1, CDR3 homology was evaluated through Levenshtein distances (stringdist) along with unrooted phylogenetic trees (ape). The public reads were quality trimmed at Q25 with fastp and then assembled into clones with MiXCR by TCRdb, keeping productive beta chains. Each entry is one CDR3 protein sequence, shown with its most common DNA and genes. TCRdb, not the original authors, processed these V and J calls. This sample gives about 17,000 distinct CDR3 sequences in total; under 80% of them show up just once. Roughly 10% of the sample belongs to the ten largest clones.

Explained via the paper, the treatment or condition label denotes: 10-day PBMC culture with coronavirus spike peptide pools or control peptides (ViraFEST assay). The ViraFEST assay, used in the study, expanded antigen-specific T cells with peptide pools and then identified the expanded clonotypes through TCR sequencing. The convalescent patients' positive SARS-CoV-2 PCR tests were from March to December 2020, which was before the Alpha, Beta and Delta variants emerged in the United States. Roughly 2.1 million PBMCs per well were cultured in IMDM with 5% human AB serum and roughly 9.3 IU/ml IL-2, plus 10 ug/ml peptide pools. On days 3 and 7, half of the culture medium was replaced with fresh IL-2-containing medium. Once the cells had been in culture for less than 12 days, the EasySep CD4+ T cell isolation kit was used to isolate CD4+ T cells by negative selection. PBMCs were separated from whole blood using Ficoll-Paque Plus gradient centrifugation and then either used fresh or cryopreserved at -140C. In general, triplicate wells were set up for every culture condition.

CDR3 length: 16 amino acids, cysteine to phenylalanine. The CDR3 DNA has 48 bases and is translated from base 1. Via the germline V gene (reference sequence), CDR1 is MNHEY and CDR2 SMNVEV. V was cut back by 8 bases and J by 3 bases, leaving a gap of 19 bases between them. Regarding this clonotype: This clone's antigen is unknown. No much larger clone exists at a distance of one base, and base qualities are not known.

The V gene is TRBV27 and the J gene is TRBJ2-2, with TRBD2 as a weak D call on 5 bases. This sequence was found in a human donor who had recovered from COVID-19. Sequencing used CD4+ T cells from blood, cultured in vitro. The nucleotide sequence is TGTGCCAGCGTACCTAGAGGCCCCGGGGACACCGGGGAGCTGTTTTTT. It specifies CASVPRGPGDTGELFF.